This TCR beta chain was observed in a study of blood T cell repertoires in COVID-19. The table came from immunoSEQ multiplex PCR; TCRdb's copy has only in-frame clones and leaves some out. The sample holds under 400,000 clones, 85% to 90% seen once. The sample taken for sequencing was peripheral blood. This TCR derives from a woman in her thirties with COVID-19, enrolled during active disease.

DNA for the CDR3: TGTGCCAGCAGCCGGGACAGGGACTTCAGGGACGAGCAGTACTTC. The encoded protein is CASSRDRDFRDEQYF. The chain is built from TRBV5-6 and TRBJ2-7; 9 nucleotides line up with TRBD1. Germline V gene sequence: CDR1 SGHDT, CDR2 YYEEEE. This CDR3 spans 15 amino acids. V shed 4 bases and J 5 bases; nucleotides not matched to a gene: 10. Based on the CDR3 plus reference TRBV5-6 and TRBJ2-7, the full variable domain is DAGVTQSPTHLIKTRGQQVTLRCSPKSGHDTVSWYQQALGQGPQFIFQYYEEEERQRGNFPDRFSGHQFPNYSSELNVNALLLGDSALYLCASSRDRDFRDEQYFGPGTRLTVT.